These 25 T cell receptor beta chains were sequenced from one sample in a study of blood T cell repertoires in COVID-19. TCRdb's copy holds only in-frame clones and misses some; the assay was immunoSEQ multiplex PCR. The repertoire holds 100,000 to 150,000 clones, with 65% to 90% as singletons. Sequencing was performed on peripheral blood. The receptors stem from a man older than 75 with active or convalescent COVID-19.

This clone was picked up one time. This chain uses TRBV5-1 with TRBJ2-1; maybe TRBD2 (5 bases). V lost 4 bases and J 1 base, leaving 15 bases between the germline ends. Germline CDR1 reads SGHRS; CDR2 reads YFSETQ. The CDR3 extends over 16 amino acids. In nucleotides, the CDR3 is TGCGCCAGCAGCCCCGTGGAGAGGAGGTCCTACAATGAGCAGTTCTTC. It translates to CASSPVERRSYNEQFF.

This sequence joins TRBV21-1 and TRBJ2-3; the D call in the table, TRBD2, was not verified against the DNA. TRBV21-1 is listed as a pseudogene. The CDR3 extends over 16 amino acids. DNA of the CDR3: TGTGCCACCAAAAACCCGAGGATGATTTGCACAGATACGCAGTATTTT. It encodes CATKNPRMICTDTQYF.

This chain connects TRBV25-1 to TRBJ1-1; D possibly corresponds to TRBD1 (6 bases). There are 13 residues in the CDR3. CDR1 is MGHDK and CDR2 is SYGVNS in the germline V gene. V dropped 7 bases and J dropped 7 bases, with 16 bases sitting between them. The CDR3 sequence: CASTELGGHEAFF. CDR3 in DNA: TGTGCCAGCACCGAGTTAGGGGGTCATGAAGCTTTCTTT.

The chain uses TRBV13 and TRBJ1-2, with 11 bases aligning to TRBD1. The V and J ends lost 5 bases and 6 bases, in that order; junction bases with no gene match: 5. Germline values: CDR1 PRHDT, CDR2 FYEKMQ (reference sequence). The CDR3 has 14 amino acids. CDR3 sequence: CASSPDRGLDGYTF. In DNA, the CDR3 is TGTGCCAGCAGCCCGGACAGGGGGCTAGATGGCTACACCTTC.

This chain connects TRBV5-1 to TRBJ2-5; D is possibly TRBD1 (5 bases). The CDR3 spans 16 residues. Germline CDR1 reads SGHRS; CDR2 reads YFSETQ. The ends were cut back, 0 bases at V and 1 base at J, with 13 bases in the middle. The CDR3 DNA reads as TGCGCCAGCAGCTTGGGGGGCAGTCGAGGCCAAGAGACCCAGTACTTC. Translation: CASSLGGSRGQETQYF.

The chain links TRBV11-3 to TRBJ1-1; D gene uncertain. The CDR3 runs to 13 residues. V was trimmed by 2 bases and J by 6 bases, leaving 10 bases between them. CDR1 and CDR2 from the germline V gene are SGHNT and YENEEA. The CDR3 spells CASSLHRGAEAFF. CDR3 nucleotides: TGTGCCAGCAGCTTACACCGGGGTGCTGAAGCTTTCTTT.

CDR3 nucleotide sequence: TGCGCCAGCAGCTTGGCCCCAGGGGAATATGGCTACACCTTC. Its protein product is CASSLAPGEYGYTF. This chain uses TRBV5-1 with TRBJ1-2, with D tentatively TRBD1 (6 bases). The germline V gene has CDR1 SGHRS and CDR2 YFSETQ. Trimming cost V 0 bases and J 5 bases, with 11 bases left between them. The CDR3 consists of 14 residues.

This clone was seen just once. CDR3 loop: CATRARGSSGNTIYF. The CDR3 nucleotides read TGTGCCACCAGGGCCAGGGGATCCTCGGGAAACACCATATATTTT. The chain has TRBV15 and TRBJ1-3, with TRBD1 as a possible D gene (6 bases). With 6 bases removed from V and 4 bases from J, the gap between germline ends came to 16 bases. This CDR3 contains 15 residues. Germline CDR1 is LNHNV and CDR2 is YYDKDF (reference sequence). The entire variable domain, with the rest obtained from reference TRBV15 and TRBJ1-3, is as follows: DAMVIQNPRYQVTQFGKPVTLSCSQTLNHNVMYWYQQKSSQAPKLLFHYYDKDFNNEADTPDNFQSRRPNTSFCFLDIRSPGLGDTAMYLCATRARGSSGNTIYFGEGSWLTVV.

This rearrangement joins TRBV18 to TRBJ2-7, with 12 bases that match TRBD2. After removal of 0 bases from V and 6 bases from J, the junction contained 6 bases not matched to a gene. Germline assignment: CDR1 KGHSH and CDR2 LQKENI. CDR3 length equals 16 residues. CDR3 nucleotides: TGTGCCAGCTCACCACCGGCTAGCGGGAGGGCCATCGAGCAGTACTTC. This encodes CASSPPASGRAIEQYF. Filled out from reference TRBV18 and TRBJ2-7, the complete variable domain reads NAGVMQNPRHLVRRRGQEARLRCSPMKGHSHVYWYRQLPEEGLKFMVYLQKENIIDESGMPKERFSAEFPKEGPSILRIQQVVRGDSAAYFCASSPPASGRAIEQYFGPGTRLTVT.

In its sample, this clone was seen many times. V and J are TRBV6-4 and TRBJ2-3, with 8 bases fitting TRBD1. The CDR3 length is 13 residues. The V gene end was trimmed by 8 bases and the J gene end by 2 bases; junction bases not matched to a gene: 3. CDR1 and CDR2 (germline): MRHNA, SNTAGT. The CDR3, as DNA: TGTGCCAGCGGGACAGGACACACAGATACGCAGTATTTT. Translated, it gives CASGTGHTDTQYF.

The chain couples TRBV7-8 to TRBJ2-7; 7 nucleotides align to TRBD1. The CDR3 loop spans 14 amino acids. V was clipped by 5 bases and J by 1 base; unmatched bases: 5. The germline V gene encodes CDR1 SGHVS and CDR2 FQNEAQ. CDR3: CASSRRTGSYEQYF. CDR3 sequence (DNA): TGTGCCAGCAGCAGAAGGACAGGTTCCTACGAGCAGTACTTC.

This chain uses TRBV2 with TRBJ1-4; D not certain. The germline V and J ends were trimmed by 11 bases and 0 bases, with 7 bases remaining between them. Germline V gene sequence: CDR1 SNHLY, CDR2 FYNNEI. This CDR3 contains 12 residues. CDR3 region: CAGRATNEKLFF. DNA of the CDR3: TGTGCCGGTCGGGCAACTAATGAAAAACTGTTTTTT.

The CDR3 region is CAWSVGQGKQFF. The CDR3 DNA sequence: TGTGCCTGGAGTGTGGGACAGGGAAAGCAGTTCTTC. The chain uses TRBV30 and TRBJ2-1, with 9 nucleotides matching TRBD1. This CDR3 is 12 amino acids long. J gave up 11 bases and V 0 bases, and 2 bases lay outside the gene matches. The germline gives CDR1 GTSNPN, CDR2 SVGIG (reference sequence). The whole variable domain, filled in from reference TRBV30 and TRBJ2-1, reads SQTIHQWPATLVQPVGSPLSLECTVEGTSNPNLYWYRQAAGRGLQLLFYSVGIGQISSEVPQNLSASRPQDRQFILSSKKLLLSDSGFYLCAWSVGQGKQFFGPGTRLTVL.

The chain links TRBV20-1 to TRBJ1-6; D perhaps matches TRBD1 (5 bases). Germline V gene lookup returns CDR1 DFQATT and CDR2 SNEGSKA (reference sequence). The V gene lost 3 bases and the J gene lost 6 bases, with 12 bases spanning the gap. The CDR3 contains 14 residues. As DNA, the CDR3 is TGCAGTGCTAGTAGCGGGACGGCTAATTCACCCCTCCACTTT. Translated, it gives CSASSGTANSPLHF.

V and J are TRBV7-2 and TRBJ1-1; D is undetermined. Germline CDR1 reads SGHTA; CDR2 reads FQGNSA. The CDR3 extends over 14 amino acids. With 3 bases removed from V and 0 bases from J, the gap between germline ends came to 8 bases. CDR3: CASSFRNMNTEAFF. In DNA form, the CDR3 reads TGTGCCAGCAGCTTCAGGAACATGAACACTGAAGCTTTCTTT.

The rearrangement joins TRBV11-2 to TRBJ2-5, with 11 bases that match TRBD2. Germline-derived CDR1 and CDR2 are SGHAT and FQNNGV. After removal of 5 bases from V and 2 bases from J, the junction contained 1 base not matched to a gene. The CDR3 length is 14 residues. CDR3 sequence reads: CASSRTSGQETQYF. CDR3 DNA sequence: TGTGCCAGCAGCCGGACTAGCGGGCAAGAGACCCAGTACTTC. Full variable domain (outside the CDR3, taken from reference TRBV11-2 and TRBJ2-5): EAGVAQSPRYKIIEKRQSVAFWCNPISGHATLYWYQQILGQGPKLLIQFQNNGVVDDSQLPKDRFSAERLKGVDSTLKIQPAKLEDSAVYLCASSRTSGQETQYFGPGTRLLVL.

This rearrangement joins TRBV5-1 to TRBJ1-4, with D hard to call. The CDR3 is 14 residues long. The germline V gene encodes CDR1 SGHRS and CDR2 YFSETQ. Between the trimmed V and J ends, which lost 4 bases and 0 bases, there was a span of 7 bases. The CDR3 loop reads CASSPVATNEKLFF. DNA of the CDR3: TGCGCCAGCAGCCCGGTCGCAACTAATGAAAAACTGTTTTTT.

The V and J genes are TRBV7-4 and TRBJ2-7, with 7 bases lining up with TRBD2. V gave up 2 bases and J gave up 3 bases; unmatched junction bases: 10. The CDR3 extends over 16 amino acids. Germline-derived CDR1 and CDR2 are SGHVT and SQSDAQ. The CDR3 coding sequence is TGTGCCAGCAGCTTACCGGAGACTAGCCAATACTACGAGCAGTACTTC. It specifies CASSLPETSQYYEQYF.

The J gene is TRBJ1-2, the V gene TRBV11-1, with TRBD1 identical over 7 bases. The CDR3 contains 14 residues. Germline V lookup: CDR1 SGHAT, CDR2 FQDESV (reference sequence). The junction had 8 bases not matched to a gene; V was cut back by 6 bases and J by 4 bases. The CDR3 loop is CASSPGQSFYGYTF. CDR3 coding DNA: TGTGCCAGCAGTCCGGGACAGTCATTCTATGGCTACACCTTC.

This clone came up once. The chain couples TRBV19 to TRBJ2-5; 13 bases map to TRBD2. This CDR3 is built from 15 residues. After removal of 7 bases from V and 1 base from J, the junction contained 3 bases not matched to a gene. Germline V CDR1 and CDR2: LNHDA, SQIVND (reference sequence). The CDR3 DNA is TGTGCCAGTACCCGGACTAGCGGGAGCCAAGAGACCCAGTACTTC. The encoded protein is CASTRTSGSQETQYF.

The J gene is TRBJ2-7, the V gene TRBV5-4; 12 bases fit TRBD2. Germline V gives CDR1 SGHNT, CDR2 YYREEE (reference sequence). This CDR3 is 16 amino acids long. With V trimmed by 4 bases and J by 2 bases, 7 bases remained unmatched. CDR3 DNA sequence: TGTGCCAGCAGCCCTAAACTAGCGGGGGGAACCTACGAGCAGTACTTC. This gives the protein CASSPKLAGGTYEQYF. The variable domain in full, completed from reference TRBV5-4 and TRBJ2-7, reads ETGVTQSPTHLIKTRGQQVTLRCSSQSGHNTVSWYQQALGQGPQFIFQYYREEENGRGNFPPRFSGLQFPNYSSELNVNALELDDSALYLCASSPKLAGGTYEQYFGPGTRLTVT.

The chain has TRBV10-3 and TRBJ2-4, with 7 bases identical to TRBD2. The CDR3 is 16 residues long. The V gene's germline CDR1 is ENHRY and CDR2 SYGVKD. Trimming at V came to 7 bases and at J to 1 base, leaving 10 bases not matched to a gene. CDR3 in amino acids: CAITPLEAGAKNIQYF. For the CDR3, the DNA is TGTGCCATCACCCCCCTGGAAGCGGGGGCCAAAAACATTCAGTACTTC.

The CDR3 DNA reads as TGTGCCAGTAGTATCGGGATCCGCTCAGCTTATAATTCACCCCTCCACTTT. This gives the protein CASSIGIRSAYNSPLHF. The gene calls are TRBV19 and TRBJ1-6; D unresolved. The CDR3 length is 17 residues. The V end lost 3 bases, the J end lost 4 bases, and 16 bases lay between the germline ends. Germline V lookup: CDR1 LNHDA, CDR2 SQIVND (reference sequence).

In this sample, this clone turned up once. The V and J genes are TRBV5-1 and TRBJ2-1; D gene unclear. Germline CDR1 reads SGHRS; CDR2 reads YFSETQ. Trimming removed 1 base from V and 0 bases from J, with 14 bases in between. The CDR3 runs 17 residues. CDR3 DNA: TGCGCCAGCAGCTTGCCTAAGCCTAAAAACTCCTACAATGAGCAGTTCTTC. It yields the protein CASSLPKPKNSYNEQFF.

The chain links TRBV10-3 to TRBJ2-5; a weak D match, TRBD1 (5 bases). Germline V CDR1 and CDR2: ENHRY, SYGVKD. Trimming took 4 bases from V and 0 from J, leaving 9 bases between them. The CDR3 length is 14 residues. DNA for the CDR3: TGTGCCATCAGTGGTTTAGGGGACCAAGAGACCCAGTACTTC. Its protein product is CAISGLGDQETQYF.